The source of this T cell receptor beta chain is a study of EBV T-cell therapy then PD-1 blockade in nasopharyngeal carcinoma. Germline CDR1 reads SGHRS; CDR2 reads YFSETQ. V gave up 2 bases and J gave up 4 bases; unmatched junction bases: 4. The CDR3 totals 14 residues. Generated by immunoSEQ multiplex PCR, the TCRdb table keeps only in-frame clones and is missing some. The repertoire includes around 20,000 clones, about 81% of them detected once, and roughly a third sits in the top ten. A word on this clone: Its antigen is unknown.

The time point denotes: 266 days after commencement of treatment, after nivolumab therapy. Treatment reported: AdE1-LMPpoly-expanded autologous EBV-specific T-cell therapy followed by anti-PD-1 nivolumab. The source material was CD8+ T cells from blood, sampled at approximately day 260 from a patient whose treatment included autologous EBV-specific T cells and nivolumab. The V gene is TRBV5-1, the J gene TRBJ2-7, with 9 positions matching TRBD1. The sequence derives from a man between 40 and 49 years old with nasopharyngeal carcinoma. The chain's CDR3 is CASSFGQGRYEQYF. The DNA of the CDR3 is TGCGCCAGCAGCTTCGGACAGGGGAGGTACGAGCAGTACTTC.